This T cell receptor beta chain was captured in a study of cytomegalovirus exposure and HLA in healthy donors. Regarding the study as a whole: The study flagged about 160 TCR beta chains as cytomegalovirus-associated.

CDR3 size: 17 residues. V was cut by 0 bases and J by 2 bases, with 18 bases left in between. CDR1 is SGHNT, CDR2 YYREEE, per germline (reference sequence). PCR involved 60 Vbeta and 13 Jbeta primers. TCRdb's table, derived via immunoSEQ multiplex PCR, lists solely in-frame clones and lacks some. Of under 200,000 clones in the sample, 75% to 90% were seen once. This clone appeared a single time. Its cognate antigen is unknown. The sequenced sample was PBMCs. The TCR originated in a man aged 25-45 years in good health and CMV-seronegative. V gene TRBV5-4 combines with J gene TRBJ2-7; a weak D match, TRBD2 (6 bases). The CDR3 loop reads CASSLGGTELTPYEQYF. The CDR3 nucleotides read TGTGCCAGCAGCTTGGGGGGGACTGAATTAACACCCTACGAGCAGTACTTC.